Described below is a single T cell receptor (beta chain) sequence and its context. The data derive from a study of blood T cell repertoires in COVID-19. Looking at the study overall: From T cells, B-cell-depleted T cells, or PBMCs came the material, which was cDNA or gDNA.

The CDR3 has 15 residues. Germline assignment: CDR1 MDHEN and CDR2 SYDVKM. With 4 bases clipped from V and 6 bases from J, the junction kept 10 bases outside the gene matches. Methods used by the authors: It was from reference gene primer amplification that nucleated cell counts were estimated. Repertoires were generated with immunoSEQ multiplex PCR, while TCRdb's copy carries only in-frame clones and drops some. From that table come the V and J calls and clone size; the DNA was used to work out D and trimming. The sample has 200,000 to 300,000 clones; more than 65% are singletons. The chain recombines TRBV28 with TRBJ2-3, with 7 bases matching TRBD2. The origin of this receptor is a man aged 40-49 years who had recovered from COVID-19. The sample was peripheral blood. The CDR3 is CASSSYSNGGDTQYF. The CDR3 nucleotides read TGTGCCAGCAGTTCTTACAGCAACGGGGGGGATACGCAGTATTTT.